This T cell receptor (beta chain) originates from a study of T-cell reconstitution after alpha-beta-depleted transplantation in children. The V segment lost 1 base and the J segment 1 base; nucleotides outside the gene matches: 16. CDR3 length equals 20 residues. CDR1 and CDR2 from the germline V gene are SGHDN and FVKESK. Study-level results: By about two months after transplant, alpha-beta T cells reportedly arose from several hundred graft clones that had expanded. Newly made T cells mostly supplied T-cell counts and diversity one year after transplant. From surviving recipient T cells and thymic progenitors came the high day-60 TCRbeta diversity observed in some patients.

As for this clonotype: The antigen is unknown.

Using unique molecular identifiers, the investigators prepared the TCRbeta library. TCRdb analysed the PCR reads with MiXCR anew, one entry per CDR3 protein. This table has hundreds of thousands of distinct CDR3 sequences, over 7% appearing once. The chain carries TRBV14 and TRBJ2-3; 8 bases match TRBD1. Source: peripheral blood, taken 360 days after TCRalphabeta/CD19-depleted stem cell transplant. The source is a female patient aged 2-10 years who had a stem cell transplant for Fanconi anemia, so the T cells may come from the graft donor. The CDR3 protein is CASSQVSVAGGLRRTDTQYF. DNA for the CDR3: TGTGCCAGCAGCCAAGTCTCGGTGGCAGGGGGCCTTAGGCGCACAGATACGCAGTATTTT.